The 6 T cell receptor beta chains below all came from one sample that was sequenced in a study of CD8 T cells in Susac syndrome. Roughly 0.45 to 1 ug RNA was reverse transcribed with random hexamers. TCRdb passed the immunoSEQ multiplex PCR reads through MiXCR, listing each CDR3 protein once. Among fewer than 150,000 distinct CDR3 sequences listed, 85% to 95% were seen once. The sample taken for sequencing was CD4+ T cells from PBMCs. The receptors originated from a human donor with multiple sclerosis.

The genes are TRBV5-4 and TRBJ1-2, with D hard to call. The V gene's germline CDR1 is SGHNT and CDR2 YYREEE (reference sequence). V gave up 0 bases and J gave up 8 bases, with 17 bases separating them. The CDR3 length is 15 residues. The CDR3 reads CASSLVVGKSQGYTF. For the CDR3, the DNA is TGTGCCAGCAGCTTGGTGGTAGGAAAGAGCCAGGGCTACACCTTC.

CDR3 bases: TGTGCCAGCAGTAGTACCAGGGGATACACAGATACGCAGTATTTT. It encodes CASSSTRGYTDTQYF. The rearrangement uses TRBV25-1 and TRBJ2-3; weak D call: TRBD1 (6 bases). The CDR3 runs to 15 residues. The germline V gene has CDR1 MGHDK and CDR2 SYGVNS. The germline V and J ends were trimmed by 5 bases and 2 bases, with 14 bases remaining between them.

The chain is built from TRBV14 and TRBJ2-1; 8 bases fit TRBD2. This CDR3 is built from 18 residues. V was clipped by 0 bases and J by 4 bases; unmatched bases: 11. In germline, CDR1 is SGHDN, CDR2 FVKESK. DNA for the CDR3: TGTGCCAGCAGCCAAGATCAATTAGCGGGGTTGGGTTACAATGAGCAGTTCTTC. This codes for CASSQDQLAGLGYNEQFF.

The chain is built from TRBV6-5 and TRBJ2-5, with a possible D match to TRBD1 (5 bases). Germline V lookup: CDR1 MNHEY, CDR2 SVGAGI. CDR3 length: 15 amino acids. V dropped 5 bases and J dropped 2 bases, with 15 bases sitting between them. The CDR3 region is CASSQTTAYQETQYF. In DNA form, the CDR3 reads TGTGCCAGCAGTCAAACGACAGCCTATCAAGAGACCCAGTACTTC.

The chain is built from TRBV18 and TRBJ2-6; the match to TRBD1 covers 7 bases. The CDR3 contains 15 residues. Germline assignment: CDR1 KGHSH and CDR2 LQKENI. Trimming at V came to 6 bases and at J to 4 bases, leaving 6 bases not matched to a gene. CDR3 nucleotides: TGTGCCAGCTCCCAACAGGGGACCGGGGCCAACGTCCTGACTTTC. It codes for CASSQQGTGANVLTF.

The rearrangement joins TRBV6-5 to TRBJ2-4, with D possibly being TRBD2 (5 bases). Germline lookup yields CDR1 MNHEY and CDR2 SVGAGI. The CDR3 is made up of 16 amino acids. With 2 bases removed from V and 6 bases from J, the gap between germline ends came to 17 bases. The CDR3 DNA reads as TGTGCCAGCAGTTACACCAGACCCAACCGGGGAAACATTCAGTACTTC. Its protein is CASSYTRPNRGNIQYF.